One T cell receptor beta chain is described in this entry. Its antigen is undetermined. The sample has other DNA sequences that encode this CDR3 too. The PCR contained 60 Vbeta and 13 Jbeta primers. In the source study's methods: As a later analysis found, there were tens of millions of unique TCR beta chains, of which roughly 11 million were shared. TCRdb's table, derived via immunoSEQ multiplex PCR, lists solely in-frame clones and lacks some. V, J and clone size are taken as reported in that table, and D and trimming were inferred from the DNA itself. The sample lists around 140,000 clones; roughly 74% were seen once. Germline V gives CDR1 SGHVS, CDR2 FQNEAQ. Trimming removed 1 base from V and 1 base from J, with 7 bases in between. This CDR3 has 14 residues. This sample stems from a study of cytomegalovirus exposure and HLA in healthy donors. Broader study findings: CMV serostatus was the sole immune exposure information available. Earlier analysis yielded a pattern in which most TCR beta V segments were productive about 87% or about 30% of the time. Most observed TCR sequences were rare, whereas some public TCRs were detected in many donors.

This receptor was obtained from a woman aged 18-29 years in good health and CMV-seropositive. The rearrangement links TRBV7-8 to TRBJ1-1, with TRBD1 as a possible D gene (6 bases). Sequencing was performed on PBMCs. CDR3 coding DNA: TGTGCCAGCAGCTTAGGGACAGCGAACACTGAAGCTTTCTTT. Translation gives CASSLGTANTEAFF. The full variable domain, rest sourced from reference TRBV7-8 and TRBJ1-1, is GAGVSQSPRYKVAKRGQDVALRCDPISGHVSLFWYQQALGQGPEFLTYFQNEAQLDKSGLPSDRFFAERPEGSVSTLKIQRTQQEDSAVYLCASSLGTANTEAFFGQGTRLTVV.